The T cell receptor (beta chain) described here comes from a study of T cells in Graves' hyperthyroidism and ophthalmopathy. There are a few counts of this clonotype. TCR beta CDR3 regions were amplified from RNA transcripts. The HTBI primer set was used in a first-round RT-PCR of the TCR CDR3. In TCRdb, the multiplex PCR reads were re-called with MiXCR into one record per CDR3 protein. The sample carries some 510,000 distinct CDR3 sequences, less than 25% recorded once. Not enrolled were patients with uncontrolled infection, other autoimmune disease, pregnancy or lactation. Trimming took off 5 bases at V and 0 bases at J, with 8 bases between the two ends. The CDR3 runs to 13 residues. Germline V CDR1 and CDR2: MNHEY, SMNVEV (reference sequence).

The receptor was isolated from a man aged 18 to 29 with Graves' hyperthyroidism. The V and J genes are TRBV27 and TRBJ2-7; D is possibly TRBD2 (6 bases). Sequenced sample: blood. Here the CDR3 DNA reads TGTGCCAGCAGTGCGGGGTCCTCCTACGAGCAGTACTTC. It codes for CASSAGSSYEQYF.